A selection of T cell receptor beta chains follows, all from one sample in a study of blood T cell repertoires in COVID-19. TCRdb's copy holds only in-frame clones and misses some; the assay was immunoSEQ multiplex PCR. This table has 300,000 to 350,000 clones, roughly 90% appearing once. The material sequenced was peripheral blood. Receptors were obtained from a man in his late teens or twenties with active or convalescent COVID-19. Both conserved end residues are part of each CDR3. A D gene is named only where the DNA matches it firmly. The size field is filled for only some rows; it gives once, few, many or a size class.

TRBV6-6	once	TRBJ1-6	.	TGTGCCAGCAGGGAACCCGGACAGAATAATTCACCCCTCCACTTT	CASREPGQNNSPLHF
TRBV4-1	.	TRBJ2-7	TRBD1	TGCGCCAGCAGCCCCTCGGACAGGAGCTCCTACGAGCAGTACTTC	CASSPSDRSSYEQYF
TRBV5-1	.	TRBJ1-5	TRBD1	TGCGCCAGCAGCTTGACCGGGACAGGGGCCAATCAGCCCCAGCATTTT	CASSLTGTGANQPQHF
TRBV27	.	TRBJ2-7	TRBD1	TGTGCCAGCAGTTCGAAAATCGGACAGGGAGTTAGCGAGCAGTACTTC	CASSSKIGQGVSEQYF
TRBV5-1	.	TRBJ2-7	TRBD2	TGCGCCAGCAGCCCGTCGATAGCGGGGGGCCTTACCTACGAGCAGTACTTC	CASSPSIAGGLTYEQYF
TRBV2	.	TRBJ2-7	TRBD1	TGTGCCAGTCGGGACAGCTTCTACGAGCAGTACTTC	CASRDSFYEQYF
TRBV11-2	.	TRBJ2-7	TRBD1	TGTGCCAGCAGCTTCGGACAGGGGTACGAGCAGTACTTC	CASSFGQGYEQYF
TRBV29-1	.	TRBJ2-3	TRBD2	TGCAGTTGTCACCGGGGGGCAGATACGCAGTATTTT	CSCHRGADTQYF
TRBV16	.	TRBJ1-2	.	TGTGCCAGCAGCCAAGACTCCGGGACTTCGCTTTATGGCTACACCTTC	CASSQDSGTSLYGYTF
TRBV9	few	TRBJ1-2	.	TGTGCCAGTTCCGGAGGTGGCTACACCTTC	CASSGGGYTF
TRBV5-1	.	TRBJ1-4	.	TGCGCCAGCAGCTTCGGGGGAAGTGAAAAACTGTTTTTT	CASSFGGSEKLFF
TRBV7-8	few	TRBJ1-1	.	TGTGCCAGCAGCCGCGGGGTACCTGAAGCTTTCTTT	CASSRGVPEAFF
TRBV7-2	.	TRBJ2-7	TRBD1	TGTGCCAGCAGCTTAGGTCGGACAGGTCCGATTAACTTC	CASSLGRTGPINF
TRBV9	once	TRBJ1-6	.	TGTGCCAGCAGCACTCATCCCGAGCGTAGCAGCTCCTATAATTCACCCCTCCACTTT	CASSTHPERSSSYNSPLHF
TRBV2	.	TRBJ2-7	TRBD2	TGTGCCAGCAGTGAACAGCTAGCGGGGGCCCCCCTAGACTACGAGCAGTACTTC	CASSEQLAGAPLDYEQYF
TRBV6-6	.	TRBJ2-1	TRBD2	TGTGCCAGCAGTTTCGGACTAGCGGGGGTCAATGAGCAGTTCTTC	CASSFGLAGVNEQFF
TRBV2	.	TRBJ1-1	.	TGTGCCAGCAGTGAGCACGGGGGCACTGAAGCTTTCTTT	CASSEHGGTEAFF
TRBV18	.	TRBJ1-6	TRBD1	TGTGCCAGCTCACCAGGGACAGGCTACTACCCCCTCCACTTT	CASSPGTGYYPLHF
TRBV28	once	TRBJ1-4	.	TGTGCCAGCAGTCTGTTGCACGGAAAACTGTTTTTT	CASSLLHGKLFF
TRBV6-5	.	TRBJ1-1	.	TGTGCCAGCAGTTACTACCAGGGAGGCACTGAAGCTTTCTTT	CASSYYQGGTEAFF
TRBV28	.	TRBJ2-1	TRBD2	TGTGCCAGCAGTGTAGCGGGGTCCTACAATGAGCAGTTCTTC	CASSVAGSYNEQFF
TRBV6-4	few	TRBJ2-3	.	TGTGCCAGCAGTGCAGGGGATGGACGCACAGATACGCAGTATTTT	CASSAGDGRTDTQYF
TRBV18	.	TRBJ1-1	.	TGTGCCAGCTCGGGGCAGGCGAACACTGAAGCTTTCTTT	CASSGQANTEAFF
TRBV4-1	.	TRBJ2-7	.	TGCGCCAGCAGCCAGGGAAAAGACAGGTTTATCTACGAGCAGTACTTC	CASSQGKDRFIYEQYF
TRBV11-3	.	TRBJ1-2	.	TGTGCCAGCAGCCCACCGACAGGAATACACTATGGCTACACCTTC	CASSPPTGIHYGYTF
TRBV19	.	TRBJ2-1	.	TGTGCCAGTACAAAGGGGGGGAGGTTGAGCAATGAGCAGTTCTTC	CASTKGGRLSNEQFF
TRBV6-2/TRBV6-3	.	TRBJ1-6	.	TGTGCCAGCAGTCCAGGGGTGATGGACAGAAGGTTGATCATCTATAATTCACCCCTCCACTTT	CASSPGVMDRRLIIYNSPLHF
TRBV11-3	.	TRBJ2-2	.	TGTGCCAGCAGCTTAGAAAGAGCGGGCACCGGGGAGCTGTTTTTT	CASSLERAGTGELFF
TRBV28	.	TRBJ1-6	TRBD1	TGTGCCAGCAGTTTAGGGCAGGGGGGTCCTCTATCACCCCTCCACTTT	CASSLGQGGPLSPLHF
TRBV7-9	.	TRBJ2-1	TRBD1	TGTGCCAGCAGCTTAGTGACAGGGGGCATGTACAATGAGCAGTTCTTC	CASSLVTGGMYNEQFF